What follows are 27 T cell receptor beta chains derived from one specimen sequenced in a study of shared clonotypes between healthy human individuals. Libraries were prepared by immunoSEQ multiplex PCR; TCRdb keeps only in-frame clonotypes and omits some of them. The data hold 110,000 or so clones, with 65% to 75% observed a single time. What was sequenced was memory CD8+ T cells sorted from blood. This sample's subset: CD45RO+ cells pooled with CCR7-negative TemRA cells. The source of these receptors is a woman under 40 in good health.

The table lists this clone with many counts. The CDR3 nucleotides are TGTGCCAGCAGTCCTGGGACTAGCGGGAAGCAGCAGTACTTC. Its translation: CASSPGTSGKQQYF. J is TRBJ2-7 and V is TRBV6-6; 13 bases map to TRBD2. With V trimmed by 5 bases and J by 8 bases, 6 bases remained unmatched. This CDR3 has 14 amino acids. Germline V gene lookup returns CDR1 MNHNY and CDR2 SVGAGI (reference sequence).

The chain recombines TRBV28 with TRBJ2-7, with D perhaps matching TRBD2 (6 bases). Trimming stripped 4 bases from V and 6 bases from J, with 16 bases between. CDR1 MDHEN and CDR2 SYDVKM come from the germline V gene. The CDR3 has 14 residues. CDR3 DNA sequence: TGTGCCAGCAGTTCGATTATAGGAGGGCGCGAGCAGTACTTC. It specifies CASSSIIGGREQYF. The full variable domain, its missing parts supplied by reference TRBV28 and TRBJ2-7, is DVKVTQSSRYLVKRTGEKVFLECVQDMDHENMFWYRQDPGLGLRLIYFSYDVKMKEKGDIPEGYSVSREKKERFSLILESASTNQTSMYLCASSSIIGGREQYFGPGTRLTVT.

J is TRBJ1-6 and V is TRBV18; 7 positions agree with TRBD1. Per the germline V gene, CDR1 is KGHSH and CDR2 is LQKENI. The CDR3 is made up of 12 amino acids. The junction had 3 bases not matched to a gene; V was cut back by 3 bases and J by 13 bases. The chain's CDR3 is CASSPETGPLHF. CDR3 sequence (DNA): TGTGCCAGCTCACCGGAGACAGGGCCCCTCCACTTT.

For this clone: Other DNA variants within this sample encode the same CDR3. The chain couples TRBV6-4 to TRBJ2-3; 7 positions agree with TRBD2. Trimming took 6 bases from V and 3 from J; bases not matched to a gene: 6. Per the germline V gene, CDR1 is MRHNA and CDR2 is SNTAGT. This CDR3 has 14 amino acids. For the CDR3, the DNA is TGTGCCAGCAGCGACCTGGGGGGGACAGATACGCAGTATTTT. This encodes CASSDLGGTDTQYF.

Note on this clone: Additional DNA sequences in this sample encode the identical CDR3. The genes are TRBV9 and TRBJ2-5, with D maybe TRBD2 (5 bases). With 0 bases removed from V and 5 bases from J, the gap between germline ends came to 11 bases. The CDR3 is made up of 14 amino acids. CDR1 and CDR2 from the germline V gene are SGDLS and YYNGEE. Here the CDR3 DNA reads TGTGCCAGCAGCGTAGGAGGGTCGGCGGAGACCCAGTACTTC. Protein: CASSVGGSAETQYF.

This clone came up many times. V and J are TRBV7-3 and TRBJ1-5; no reliable D call. V gave up 1 base and J gave up 2 bases, with 18 bases separating them. The CDR3 is 18 residues long. Germline lookup yields CDR1 SGHTA and CDR2 FQGTGA. The CDR3 is CASSLSPRTEVCNQPQHF. The CDR3 coding sequence is TGTGCCAGCAGCTTAAGTCCTCGCACCGAGGTGTGCAATCAGCCCCAGCATTTT. The full variable domain, with the rest looked up from reference TRBV7-3 and TRBJ1-5, is GAGVSQTPSNKVTEKGKYVELRCDPISGHTALYWYRQSLGQGPEFLIYFQGTGAADDSGLPNDRFFAVRPEGSVSTLKIQRTERGDSAVYLCASSLSPRTEVCNQPQHFGDGTRLSIL.

The table lists this clone with a few counts. This chain joins TRBV6-4 and TRBJ2-5; maybe TRBD1 (5 bases). The end of the DNA fits TRBJ2-7 better, so the J call may be wrong. CDR3 size: 15 residues. Per the germline V gene, CDR1 is MRHNA and CDR2 is SNTAGT. CDR3 bases: TGTGCCAGCAGTGCCGAACCAGACAGCTCCTACGAGCAGTACTTC. Encoded protein: CASSAEPDSSYEQYF.

Of note for this clone: A far larger clone lies a single base away; this is likely a read error. The chain combines TRBV6-4 with TRBJ2-6; tentative D call: TRBD2 (5 bases). The CDR3 is 18 amino acids. Germline V gives CDR1 MRHNA, CDR2 SNTAGT. V was pared by 6 bases and J by 1 base, with 19 bases between. The CDR3 DNA reads TGTGCCAGCAGCCAAAACAGTCACGGGGAATCTGGGGCCAACGTCCTGACTTTC. Protein sequence: CASSQNSHGESGANVLTF.

J is TRBJ2-7 and V is TRBV6-1; D possibly corresponds to TRBD1 (6 bases). V was shortened by 3 bases and J by 2 bases, with 17 bases between the two germline ends. The CDR3 is 16 amino acids. Germline CDR1 and CDR2: MNHNS and SASEGT. CDR3 DNA sequence: TGTGCCAGCAGTGACACAATAGAGGGGGATCCCTACGAGCAGTACTTC. Protein: CASSDTIEGDPYEQYF.

The rearrangement uses TRBV6-6 and TRBJ2-5; weak D call: TRBD2 (6 bases). This CDR3 is 14 amino acids long. V was trimmed by 6 bases and J by 2 bases, leaving 13 bases between them. Germline values: CDR1 MNHNY, CDR2 SVGAGI (reference sequence). For the CDR3, the DNA is TGTGCCAGCAGGGGGGACTCACTACAAGAGACCCAGTACTTC. Translated, it gives CASRGDSLQETQYF.

This clone was observed a single time. The chain recombines TRBV5-1 with TRBJ2-3; TRBD1 is a possible D gene (6 bases). CDR1 and CDR2 (germline): SGHRS, YFSETQ. CDR3 length equals 16 residues. Trimming pared 0 bases from V and 4 bases from J, leaving 15 bases between. CDR3 DNA sequence: TGCGCCAGCAGCTTGGTTTTAGCTGGGGGCCCAGATACGCAGTATTTT. The encoded protein is CASSLVLAGGPDTQYF.

The CDR3, as DNA: TGTGCCAGCAGTGATCCGGACAGGGTTGATGAAAAACTGTTTTTT. This encodes CASSDPDRVDEKLFF. The rearrangement joins TRBV25-1 to TRBJ1-4, with TRBD1 identical over 8 bases. The junction had 6 bases not matched to a gene; V was cut back by 3 bases and J by 6 bases. CDR3 length: 15 residues. CDR1 and CDR2 from the germline V gene are MGHDK and SYGVNS.

CDR3 loop: CASAGQGAGDTQYF. In DNA form, the CDR3 reads TGTGCCAGCGCGGGACAGGGGGCGGGAGATACGCAGTATTTT. The V call is TRBV2, the J call TRBJ2-3, with 12 positions matching TRBD1. J lost 5 bases, V lost 8 bases, and 5 bases had no gene match. CDR3 size: 14 residues. Germline lookup yields CDR1 SNHLY and CDR2 FYNNEI.

This clone was observed once. V is TRBV25-1 and J is TRBJ2-1, with TRBD1 matching over 10 bases. The CDR3 length is 15 residues. The V gene's germline CDR1 is MGHDK and CDR2 SYGVNS. V lost 1 base, J lost 6 bases, and 3 bases stayed unmatched. This CDR3 is CASSESGQGTNEQFF. The CDR3 DNA is TGTGCCAGCAGTGAATCGGGACAGGGGACCAATGAGCAGTTCTTC.

The rearrangement uses TRBV11-2 and TRBJ2-1; D may be TRBD2 (6 bases). With 5 bases removed from V and 3 bases from J, the gap between germline ends came to 11 bases. CDR1 and CDR2 (germline): SGHAT, FQNNGV. The CDR3 extends over 14 amino acids. The CDR3 bases are TGTGCCAGCAGCGCTCGACTAGGCTACAATGAGCAGTTCTTC. Encoded protein: CASSARLGYNEQFF.

The V gene is TRBV7-9, the J gene TRBJ2-2, with unresolved D. CDR3 length: 14 amino acids. CDR1 is SEHNR and CDR2 is FQNEAQ in the germline V gene (reference sequence). V lost 5 bases and J lost 3, with 10 bases in between. The CDR3 protein is CASSDRAYTGELFF. In nucleotides, the CDR3 is TGTGCCAGCAGCGACCGCGCTTACACCGGGGAGCTGTTTTTT.

The V gene is TRBV4-2, the J gene TRBJ2-3; TRBD1 aligns across 12 bases. Per germline, CDR1 LGHNA and CDR2 YNFKEQ. This CDR3 spans 16 amino acids. The V and J ends lost 0 bases and 6 bases, in that order; junction bases with no gene match: 4. The CDR3 sequence is CASSQEPGQGADTQYF. Here the CDR3 DNA reads TGTGCCAGCAGCCAAGAGCCGGGACAGGGGGCCGATACGCAGTATTTT.

This clone appeared a single time. The chain carries TRBV19 and TRBJ1-1; D gene unclear. The CDR3 runs to 13 residues. V was trimmed by 2 bases and J by 6 bases, leaving 10 bases between them. The germline gives CDR1 LNHDA, CDR2 SQIVND (reference sequence). Written as DNA, the CDR3 is TGTGCCAGTAGTATAACGACACCGCCTGAAGCTTTCTTT. This gives the protein CASSITTPPEAFF.

This rearrangement joins TRBV7-8 to TRBJ1-5; a possible D gene is TRBD1 (5 bases). V was pared by 3 bases and J by 15 bases, with 21 bases between. This CDR3 has 14 amino acids. CDR1 SGHVS and CDR2 FQNEAQ come from the germline V gene. CDR3 coding DNA: TGTGCCAGCAGCTTGTCGGTGCGGGGCAACTTATGGCATTTT. Translation: CASSLSVRGNLWHF.

A note on this clone: This sequence is one base from a far larger clone and is likely a read error. This same CDR3 is encoded by further DNA sequences in the sample. The rearrangement uses TRBV4-1 and TRBJ2-7; 8 bases map to TRBD1. CDR3 size: 15 residues. Germline lookup yields CDR1 MGHRA and CDR2 YSYEKL. V lost 4 bases, J lost 2 bases, and 7 bases stayed unmatched. The CDR3 bases are TGCGCCAGCAGCCTCGTTGGGACAGGAGCCTACGAGCAGTACTTC. Protein sequence: CASSLVGTGAYEQYF.

This clone has at least ten counts. This chain joins TRBV15 and TRBJ2-7; tentative D call: TRBD2 (7 bases). CDR3 length: 15 amino acids. The V end lost 1 base, the J end lost 4 bases, and 14 bases lay between the germline ends. CDR1 is LNHNV and CDR2 is YYDKDF in the germline V gene (reference sequence). The chain's CDR3 is CATSRVGRGFYEQYF. The DNA for the CDR3 is TGTGCCACCAGCAGAGTGGGGAGGGGGTTTTACGAGCAGTACTTC.

The rearrangement joins TRBV28 to TRBJ2-7; 8 bases are a match to TRBD2. This CDR3 is built from 15 residues. Per the germline V gene, CDR1 is MDHEN and CDR2 is SYDVKM. J was trimmed by 0 bases and V by 2 bases; bases with no gene match: 3. The DNA for the CDR3 is TGTGCCAGCAGTTTAGAAGCGGGAGCCTCCTACGAGCAGTACTTC. Protein product: CASSLEAGASYEQYF.

CDR3 sequence reads: CASSQDPTEAITDTQYF. The CDR3 DNA is TGCGCCAGCAGCCAAGATCCCACGGAGGCTATCACAGATACGCAGTATTTT. The chain employs TRBV4-1 and TRBJ2-3, with D perhaps TRBD2 (5 bases). With 0 bases removed from V and 2 bases from J, the gap between germline ends came to 15 bases. Looked up from germline, CDR1 is MGHRA and CDR2 is YSYEKL. This CDR3 is built from 17 residues.

This clone was observed a few times. This chain uses TRBV4-1 with TRBJ2-4; D is possibly TRBD1 (5 bases). The CDR3 is made up of 12 amino acids. CDR1 and CDR2 (germline): MGHRA, YSYEKL. Trimming stripped 5 bases from V and 7 bases from J, with 9 bases between. The CDR3 reads CASSYDSNIQYF. Written as DNA, the CDR3 is TGCGCCAGCAGCTATGACAGTAACATTCAGTACTTC.

The chain combines TRBV7-9 with TRBJ1-5; D is unresolved. CDR3 size: 12 residues. Germline CDR1 SEHNR, CDR2 FQNEAQ (reference sequence). V was trimmed by 1 base and J by 7 bases, leaving 5 bases between them. The CDR3 region is CASSLVGQPQHF. The CDR3 DNA reads as TGTGCCAGCAGCTTAGTTGGGCAGCCCCAGCATTTT.

The V and J genes are TRBV25-1 and TRBJ2-7, with D unresolved. The CDR3 contains 10 residues. Germline values: CDR1 MGHDK, CDR2 SYGVNS. Trimming cost V 3 bases and J 5 bases, with 2 bases left between them. The CDR3: CASSEDEQYF. DNA for the CDR3: TGTGCCAGCAGTGAGGACGAGCAGTACTTC.

V and J are TRBV28 and TRBJ2-1, with 7 bases matching TRBD1. The CDR3 has 16 amino acids. In germline, CDR1 is MDHEN, CDR2 SYDVKM. V shed 3 bases and J 5 bases; nucleotides not matched to a gene: 10. The CDR3 sequence is CASSFHVRGLDNEQFF. The DNA of the CDR3 is TGTGCCAGCAGTTTTCATGTCAGGGGGTTGGACAATGAGCAGTTCTTC.